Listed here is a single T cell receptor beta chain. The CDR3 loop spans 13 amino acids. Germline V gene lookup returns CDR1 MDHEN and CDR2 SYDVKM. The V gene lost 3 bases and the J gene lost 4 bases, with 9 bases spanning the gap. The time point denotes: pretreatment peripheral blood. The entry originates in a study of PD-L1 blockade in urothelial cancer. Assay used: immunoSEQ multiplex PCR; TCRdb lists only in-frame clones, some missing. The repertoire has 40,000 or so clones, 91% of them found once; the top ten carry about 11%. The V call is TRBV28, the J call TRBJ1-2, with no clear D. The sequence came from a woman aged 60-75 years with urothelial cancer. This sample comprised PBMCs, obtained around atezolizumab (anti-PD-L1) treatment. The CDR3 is CASSLGSGYGYTF. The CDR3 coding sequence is TGTGCCAGCAGTTTGGGTTCGGGCTATGGCTACACCTTC.